These 11 T cell receptor beta chains share one sample of origin, sequenced in a study of cytomegalovirus exposure and HLA in healthy donors. The PCR had 60 Vbeta and 13 Jbeta primers. Sequencing used immunoSEQ multiplex PCR; TCRdb keeps in-frame clones, though not all of them. The table has some 140,000 clones, roughly 78% seen once; the top ten hold around 7%. Sequencing input: PBMCs. The receptors come from a man aged 40-49 years in good health and CMV-seropositive.

The CDR3 coding sequence is TGCGCCAGCGCGGGTTTAGCGGAGGTGGGAGAGACCCAGTACTTC. Encoded protein: CASAGLAEVGETQYF. The chain is built from TRBV4-1 and TRBJ2-5; perhaps TRBD2 as D (6 bases). Germline V gives CDR1 MGHRA, CDR2 YSYEKL. CDR3 length: 15 amino acids. V was shortened by 8 bases and J by 4 bases, with 20 bases between the two germline ends.

V and J are TRBV18 and TRBJ2-1; 11 bases agree with TRBD2. Germline V gene lookup returns CDR1 KGHSH and CDR2 LQKENI. There are 14 residues in the CDR3. Trimming removed 2 bases from V and 8 bases from J; junction bases left unmatched: 2. The CDR3 here is CASSPTSGRHEQFF. DNA of the CDR3: TGTGCCAGCTCACCAACTAGCGGGAGACATGAGCAGTTCTTC. Based on the CDR3 plus reference TRBV18 and TRBJ2-1, the full variable domain is NAGVMQNPRHLVRRRGQEARLRCSPMKGHSHVYWYRQLPEEGLKFMVYLQKENIIDESGMPKERFSAEFPKEGPSILRIQQVVRGDSAAYFCASSPTSGRHEQFFGPGTRLTVL.

The chain combines TRBV18 with TRBJ2-1; TRBD2 agrees at 7 bases. Germline values: CDR1 KGHSH, CDR2 LQKENI. Trimming at V came to 3 bases and at J to 2 bases, leaving 7 bases not matched to a gene. This CDR3 has 16 amino acids. The CDR3, as DNA: TGTGCCAGCTCACCTAGTTACGGGACTACCTACAATGAGCAGTTCTTC. Translating gives CASSPSYGTTYNEQFF.

The chain carries TRBV27 and TRBJ1-3, with D unclear. With 5 bases removed from V and 0 bases from J, the gap between germline ends came to 8 bases. Germline-derived CDR1 and CDR2 are MNHEY and SMNVEV (reference sequence). The CDR3 has 14 residues. The CDR3 is CASSITSSGNTIYF. The DNA for the CDR3 is TGTGCCAGCAGTATAACGAGCTCTGGAAACACCATATATTTT.

V usage is TRBV28 and J usage is TRBJ1-5; weak D call: TRBD1 (6 bases). Germline V gene sequence: CDR1 MDHEN, CDR2 SYDVKM. The CDR3 runs 15 residues. Trimming cost V 6 bases and J 6 bases, with 18 bases left between them. Here the CDR3 DNA reads TGTGCCAGCAGCAAGACGGGGGGCGCGGGTCAGCCCCAGCATTTT. It codes for CASSKTGGAGQPQHF.

This chain uses TRBV5-6 with TRBJ2-1; 11 positions match TRBD2. V shed 4 bases and J 9 bases; nucleotides not matched to a gene: 9. The germline CDR1 and CDR2 sequences are SGHDT and YYEEEE. The CDR3 length is 15 residues. The CDR3, as DNA: TGTGCCAGCAGCGATACTAGCGGGAGAATCGTTGAGCAGTTCTTC. This gives the protein CASSDTSGRIVEQFF.

Note on this clone: A read error may produce the germline difference seen at one junction end. The rearrangement joins TRBV5-4 to TRBJ2-7; D possibly corresponds to TRBD2 (6 bases). This CDR3 is built from 14 residues. Germline V gives CDR1 SGHNT, CDR2 YYREEE (reference sequence). The CDR3 DNA sequence: TGTGCCAGCAGCTTGGCTGGTAGCGGCTACGGGCAGTACTTC. Encoded protein: CASSLAGSGYGQYF.

The rearrangement joins TRBV10-1 to TRBJ2-1; D perhaps matches TRBD1 (5 bases). The CDR3 contains 14 residues. Trimming removed 3 bases from V and 16 bases from J, with 22 bases in between. Germline CDR1 reads WNHNN; CDR2 reads SYGVQD (reference sequence). The CDR3 DNA is TGCGCCAGCAGTGAACTCCGCGGCACAGGAACACGTTTCTTC. Its protein product is CASSELRGTGTRFF.

This chain connects TRBV5-1 to TRBJ1-5; D gene ambiguous. The CDR3 totals 13 residues. Trimming left V 2 bases short and J 0 bases short, with 3 bases between. The germline CDR1 and CDR2 sequences are SGHRS and YFSETQ. The CDR3 DNA is TGCGCCAGCAGCTTTAGTAGCAATCAGCCCCAGCATTTT. It yields the protein CASSFSSNQPQHF.

CDR3 protein: CASSPQSGASYEQYF. CDR3 DNA sequence: TGTGCCAGCAGCCCCCAGAGCGGGGCCTCCTACGAGCAGTACTTC. The chain links TRBV11-2 to TRBJ2-7; 7 bases fit TRBD2. CDR1 and CDR2 from the germline V gene are SGHAT and FQNNGV. The CDR3 sequence is 15 residues long. With V trimmed by 5 bases and J by 0 bases, 7 bases remained unmatched. The whole variable domain, remainder taken from reference TRBV11-2 and TRBJ2-7, is EAGVAQSPRYKIIEKRQSVAFWCNPISGHATLYWYQQILGQGPKLLIQFQNNGVVDDSQLPKDRFSAERLKGVDSTLKIQPAKLEDSAVYLCASSPQSGASYEQYFGPGTRLTVT.

The gene calls are TRBV19 and TRBJ2-1; TRBD2 is a possible D gene (5 bases). Per germline, CDR1 LNHDA and CDR2 SQIVND (reference sequence). Trimming removed 7 bases from V and 9 bases from J, with 22 bases in between. The CDR3 spans 15 residues. The CDR3 is CASTAHRGEGAEQFF. The CDR3 DNA follows: TGTGCCAGTACGGCCCACCGGGGTGAGGGAGCTGAGCAGTTCTTC.